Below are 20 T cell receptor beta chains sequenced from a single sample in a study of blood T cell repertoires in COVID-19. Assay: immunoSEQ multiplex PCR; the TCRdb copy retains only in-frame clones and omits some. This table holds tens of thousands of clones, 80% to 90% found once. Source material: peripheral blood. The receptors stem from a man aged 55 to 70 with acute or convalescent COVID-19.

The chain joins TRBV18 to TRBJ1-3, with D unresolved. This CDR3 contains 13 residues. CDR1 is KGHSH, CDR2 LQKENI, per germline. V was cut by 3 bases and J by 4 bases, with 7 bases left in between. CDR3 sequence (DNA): TGTGCCAGCTCACCCGAGAGGGGAAACACCATATATTTT. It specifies CASSPERGNTIYF.

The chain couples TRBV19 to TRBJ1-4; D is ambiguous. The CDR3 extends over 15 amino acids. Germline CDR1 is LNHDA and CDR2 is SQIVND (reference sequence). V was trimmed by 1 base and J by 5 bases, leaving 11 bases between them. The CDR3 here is CASSIGRSRNEKLFF. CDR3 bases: TGTGCCAGTAGTATAGGTCGATCTCGGAATGAAAAACTGTTTTTT.

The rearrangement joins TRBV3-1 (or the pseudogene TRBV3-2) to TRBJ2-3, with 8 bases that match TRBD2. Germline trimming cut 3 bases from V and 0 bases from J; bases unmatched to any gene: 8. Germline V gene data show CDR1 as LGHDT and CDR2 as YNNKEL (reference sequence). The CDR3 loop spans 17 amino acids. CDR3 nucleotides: TGTGCCAGCAGCCAGCTAACTAGCGGACCTAGCACAGATACGCAGTATTTT. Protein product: CASSQLTSGPSTDTQYF.

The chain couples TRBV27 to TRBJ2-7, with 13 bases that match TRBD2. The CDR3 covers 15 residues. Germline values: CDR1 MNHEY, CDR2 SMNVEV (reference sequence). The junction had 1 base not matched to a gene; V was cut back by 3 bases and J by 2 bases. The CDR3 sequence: CASSFGTSGAYEQYF. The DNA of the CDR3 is TGTGCCAGCAGTTTTGGGACTAGCGGGGCCTACGAGCAGTACTTC.

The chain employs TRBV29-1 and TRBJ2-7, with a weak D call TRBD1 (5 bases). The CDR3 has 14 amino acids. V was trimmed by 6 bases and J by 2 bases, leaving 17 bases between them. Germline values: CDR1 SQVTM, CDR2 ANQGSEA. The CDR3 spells CSVTPPDRTYEQYF. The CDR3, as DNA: TGCAGCGTCACCCCACCCGACAGAACCTACGAGCAGTACTTC.

DNA of the CDR3: TGTGCCAGCAGTTTAGGAGCCGCTGAAGCTTTCTTT. This sequence encodes CASSLGAAEAFF. The chain combines TRBV28 with TRBJ1-1; D remains unclear. CDR3 length: 12 residues. The germline V gene encodes CDR1 MDHEN and CDR2 SYDVKM. The V and J ends lost 2 bases and 6 bases respectively, with 7 bases between them.

CDR3: CASTRRLGLAGSTDTQYF. As DNA, the CDR3 is TGTGCCAGCACCAGGCGTTTGGGACTAGCGGGGAGCACAGATACGCAGTATTTT. The V gene is TRBV3-1 (or the pseudogene TRBV3-2), the J gene TRBJ2-3; 13 nucleotides line up with TRBD2. J lost 0 bases, V lost 7 bases, and 10 bases had no gene match. The germline gives CDR1 LGHDT, CDR2 YNNKEL (reference sequence). The CDR3 is made up of 18 amino acids.

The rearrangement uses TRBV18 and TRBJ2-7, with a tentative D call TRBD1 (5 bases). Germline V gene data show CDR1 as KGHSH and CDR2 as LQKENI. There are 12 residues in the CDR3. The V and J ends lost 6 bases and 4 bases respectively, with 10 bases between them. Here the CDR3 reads CASSGDSYEQYF. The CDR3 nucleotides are TGTGCCAGCTCTGGCGACAGTTACGAGCAGTACTTC.

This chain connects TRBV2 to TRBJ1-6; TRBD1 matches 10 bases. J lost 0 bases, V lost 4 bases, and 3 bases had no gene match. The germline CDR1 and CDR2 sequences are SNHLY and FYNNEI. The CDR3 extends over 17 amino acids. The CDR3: CASSGTGGYSYNSPLHF. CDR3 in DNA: TGTGCCAGCAGTGGGACAGGGGGATACTCCTATAATTCACCCCTCCACTTT.

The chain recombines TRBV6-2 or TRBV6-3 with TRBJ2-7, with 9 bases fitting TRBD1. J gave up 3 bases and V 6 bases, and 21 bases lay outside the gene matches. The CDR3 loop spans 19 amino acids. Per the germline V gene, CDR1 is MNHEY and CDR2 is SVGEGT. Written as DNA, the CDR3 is TGTGCCAGCAGCTCCGAATCAAAAGCCGGGACAGGGAGTCTCTACGAGCAGTACTTC. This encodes CASSSESKAGTGSLYEQYF.

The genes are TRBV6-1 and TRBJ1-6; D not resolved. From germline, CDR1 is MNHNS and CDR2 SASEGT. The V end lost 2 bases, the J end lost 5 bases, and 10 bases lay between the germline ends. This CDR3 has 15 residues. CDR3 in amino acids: CASSESSENNSPLHF. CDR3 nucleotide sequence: TGTGCCAGCAGTGAATCATCAGAAAATAATTCACCCCTCCACTTT.

The CDR3 here is CASRKQGVGYGYTF. The CDR3 coding sequence is TGTGCCAGCAGGAAACAGGGAGTAGGCTATGGCTACACCTTC. The chain is built from TRBV6-5 and TRBJ1-2, with D possibly TRBD1 on 6 matching bases. This CDR3 spans 14 amino acids. Germline V CDR1 and CDR2: MNHEY, SVGAGI. Trimming removed 6 bases at V and 4 bases at J, with 15 bases between.

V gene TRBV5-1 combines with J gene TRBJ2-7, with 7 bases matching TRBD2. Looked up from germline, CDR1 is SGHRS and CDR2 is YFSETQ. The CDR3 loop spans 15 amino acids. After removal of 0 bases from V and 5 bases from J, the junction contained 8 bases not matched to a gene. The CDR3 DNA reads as TGCGCCAGCAGCTTGGTACGGCGGGGGATCGACGAGCAGTACTTC. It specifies CASSLVRRGIDEQYF.

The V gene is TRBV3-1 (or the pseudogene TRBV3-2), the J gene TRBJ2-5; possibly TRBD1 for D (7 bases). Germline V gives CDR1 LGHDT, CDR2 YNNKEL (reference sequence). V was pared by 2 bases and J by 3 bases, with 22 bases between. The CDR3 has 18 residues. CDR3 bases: TGTGCCAGCAGCCAAAACTGGAGACAGGGAGGTCGGGAAGAGACCCAGTACTTC. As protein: CASSQNWRQGGREETQYF.

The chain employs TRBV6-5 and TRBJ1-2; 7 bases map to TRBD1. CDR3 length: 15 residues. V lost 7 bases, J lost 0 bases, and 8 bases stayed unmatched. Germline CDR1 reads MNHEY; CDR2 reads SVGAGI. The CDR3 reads CASKARDRPNYGYTF. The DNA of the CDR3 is TGTGCCAGCAAAGCGCGGGACAGACCTAACTATGGCTACACCTTC.

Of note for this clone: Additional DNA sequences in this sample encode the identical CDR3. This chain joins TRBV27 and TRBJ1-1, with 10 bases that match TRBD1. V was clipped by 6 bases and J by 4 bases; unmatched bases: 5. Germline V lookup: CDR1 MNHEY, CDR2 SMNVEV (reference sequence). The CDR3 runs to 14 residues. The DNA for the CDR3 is TGTGCCAGCAGCCTCGGGACAGGGGTCACTGAAGCTTTCTTT. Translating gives CASSLGTGVTEAFF.

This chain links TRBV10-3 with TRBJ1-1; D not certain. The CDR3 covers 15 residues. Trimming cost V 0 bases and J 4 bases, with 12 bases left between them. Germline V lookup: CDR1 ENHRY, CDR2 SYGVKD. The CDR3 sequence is CAISESGGRTTEAFF. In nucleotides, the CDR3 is TGTGCCATCAGTGAGTCAGGAGGGCGCACCACTGAAGCTTTCTTT.

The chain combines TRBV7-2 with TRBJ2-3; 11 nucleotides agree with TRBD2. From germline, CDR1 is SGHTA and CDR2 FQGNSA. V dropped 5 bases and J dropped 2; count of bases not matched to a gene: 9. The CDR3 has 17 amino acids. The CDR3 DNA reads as TGTGCCAGCAGCCTGGGACTAGCGGCTACCTTCACAGATACGCAGTATTTT. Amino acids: CASSLGLAATFTDTQYF.

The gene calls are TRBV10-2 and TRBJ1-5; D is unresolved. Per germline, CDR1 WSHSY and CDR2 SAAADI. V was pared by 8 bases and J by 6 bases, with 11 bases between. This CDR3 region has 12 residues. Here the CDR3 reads CASSSRGQPQHF. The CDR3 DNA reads TGCGCCAGCTCTTCTCGGGGTCAGCCCCAGCATTTT.

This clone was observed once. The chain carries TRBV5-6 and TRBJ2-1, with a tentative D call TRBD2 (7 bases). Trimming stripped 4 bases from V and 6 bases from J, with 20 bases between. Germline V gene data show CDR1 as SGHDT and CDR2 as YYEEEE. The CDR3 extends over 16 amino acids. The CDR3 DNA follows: TGTGCCAGCAGCCCCGGTGCGGGGGCCCTATTCAATGAGCAGTTCTTC. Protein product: CASSPGAGALFNEQFF.